This entry concerns a single T cell receptor beta chain. Its target is not known. A junction boundary mismatches the germline segment, possibly from a read error. The CDR3 totals 15 residues. The germline gives CDR1 SGHRS, CDR2 YFSETQ. The second PCR ran roughly 6 to 11 cycles with a sample-barcoded 5' primer and J-beta primers. TCRdb re-called the 5' RACE reads through MiXCR, storing one row per CDR3 protein. The table shows more than 1,000,000 distinct CDR3 sequences, with approximately 26% occurring only once. This sample is part of a study of blood T cells in healthy people across ages. Study-wide findings and caveats: Age brought a roughly linear fall in TCR beta diversity measured per million T cells.

The same sample was also studied in work on T cells of mothers and their children. From that study: Compared with unrelated pairs, related mother-child pairs had slightly higher, non-significant overlap.

Sequenced input: blood. The clonotype was recovered from a girl aged 2-10 years in good health. This rearrangement joins TRBV5-1 to TRBJ2-5; TRBD2 agrees at 10 bases. CDR3 sequence reads: CASSGGTSVAETRYF. As DNA, the CDR3 is TGCGCCAGCAGCGGTGGGACTAGCGTGGCGGAGACCCGGTACTTC.